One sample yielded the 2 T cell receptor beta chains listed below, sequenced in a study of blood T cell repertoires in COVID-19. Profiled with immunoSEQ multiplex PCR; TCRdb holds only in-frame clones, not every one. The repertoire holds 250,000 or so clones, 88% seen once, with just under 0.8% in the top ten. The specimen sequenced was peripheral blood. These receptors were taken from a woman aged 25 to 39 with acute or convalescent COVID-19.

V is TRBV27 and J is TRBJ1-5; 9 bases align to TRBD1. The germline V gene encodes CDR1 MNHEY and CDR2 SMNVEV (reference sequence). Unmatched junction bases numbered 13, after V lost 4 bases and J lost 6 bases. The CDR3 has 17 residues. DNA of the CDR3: TGTGCCAGCAGTTCAACAGGGGGCTGGTTTACAACTCAGCCCCAGCATTTT. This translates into CASSSTGGWFTTQPQHF.

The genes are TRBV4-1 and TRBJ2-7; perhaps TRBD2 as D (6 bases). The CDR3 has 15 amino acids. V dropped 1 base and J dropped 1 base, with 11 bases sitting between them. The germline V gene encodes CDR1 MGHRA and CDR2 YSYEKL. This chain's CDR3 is CASSQVASESYEQYF. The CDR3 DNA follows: TGCGCCAGCAGCCAAGTTGCTAGCGAGTCCTACGAGCAGTACTTC.